Below, one TCR beta chain is given with its context. Its recognized antigen is unknown. Per-nucleotide qualities are absent, and no much larger clonotype sits a single base away. This record belongs to a study of vaccination and CD4 T cells after COVID-19 (dated by TCRdb to 2021 to 2024). Turning to the overall study: Every convalescent patient had a positive nasal swab PCR test for SARS-CoV-2, with mild disease in several patients and severe disease in one. In 10 COVID-19 convalescent patients and a few infection-naive healthy vaccine recipients, the spike-specific CD4+ TCR repertoire before mRNA vaccination was compared with the repertoire after mRNA vaccination. The convalescent cohort comprised six males and four females, including two Hispanic individuals, seven Caucasians, two Asians and one multiracial person. Post-vaccine blood samples were collected a median of around 70 days after the second vaccine dose, ranging from about 12 to 250 days. Two doses of either the Pfizer-BioNTech BNT162b2 vaccine (n=8) or the Moderna mRNA-1273 vaccine (n=2) were administered to participants. Control cultures used a CEFX viral epitope pool as positive control, an HIV-1 Nef peptide pool as negative control, or no peptide. Overlapping spike peptide pools from SARS-CoV-2 and from the common cold coronaviruses HCoV-NL63, HCoV-OC43 and HCoV-229E were used as culture stimuli. Post-COVID blood samples from convalescent patients were collected a median of approximately 100 days after diagnosis, with a range of 35 to 161 days.

Interpreted using the paper, the treatment or condition label stands for: approximately 10-day PBMC culture with coronavirus spike peptide pools or control peptides (ViraFEST assay). The ViraFEST assay was used in the study, in which antigen-specific T cells were expanded with peptide pools and expanded clonotypes were subsequently identified by TCR sequencing. Positive SARS-CoV-2 PCR tests in the convalescent patients dated from March to December 2020, before Alpha, Beta and Delta variants emerged in the United States. PBMCs were cultured at roughly 1.8 million per well in IMDM supplemented with approximately 5.4% human AB serum and 9.5 to 10 IU/ml IL-2, with about 9 ug/ml peptide pools added. Half of the culture medium was replaced with fresh IL-2-containing medium on days 3 and 7. CD4+ T cells were isolated after roughly 9 days of culture through negative selection using the EasySep CD4+ T cell isolation kit. Ficoll-Paque Plus gradient centrifugation was used to isolate PBMCs from whole blood, and the isolated PBMCs were then either used fresh or cryopreserved at -140C. Culture conditions were generally each tested in triplicate wells.

The CDR3 runs 14 residues from the cysteine to the phenylalanine. The read is trimmed to its CDR3 DNA, 42 bases read in frame from base 1. At the junction V is shortened by 3 bases and J by 5 bases, with 14 bases in between. In the germline V gene, CDR1 corresponds to SGHRS and CDR2 to YFSETQ. The paper's findings and limits, for the study overall: The median count of SARS-CoV-2-reactive clonotypes went up from under 25 after infection to some 38 after vaccination, although the change was not significant. In convalescent patients, a median approximately 83% of post-vaccine SARS-CoV-2-reactive clones were detected only after vaccination, suggesting vaccine-specific priming. In convalescent patients, nearly all vaccine-specific clones (304 of 307) were found to be mono-reactive for SARS-CoV-2 spike rather than cross-reactive with common cold coronaviruses. The number of convalescent patients in the study was relatively small, and the study did not examine early timepoints following natural infection.

Library preparation was by PCR. TCR sequencing of DNA from cultured CD4+ T cells used the Oncomine TCR Beta short-read assay at the Johns Hopkins FTIC core. The QIAamp micro DNA kit was used to extract genomic DNA from the cultured CD4+ T cells. Oncomine TCR Beta libraries from cultured CD4+ T cells were pooled with unique dual indexes and sequenced on an Illumina iSeq 100. As for how the authors treated the data: Non-productive sequences were removed, and CDR3s not starting with C, not ending with F or W, or shorter than 7 amino acids were discarded. The MANAFEST web application was used to identify antigen-specific clonotypes by comparing peptide-stimulated wells against reference wells and other culture wells. For a clone to be called positive, the clone needed an FDR below 0.05, an odds ratio above 5, and a productive frequency above 0.1% in at least two of three replicate wells. Cross-reactive clonotypes were defined as significantly expanded in both SARS-CoV-2 spike wells and at least one common cold coronavirus spike condition. CDR3 homology was assessed with Levenshtein distances (stringdist) and unrooted phylogenetic trees (ape) in R version 3.6.1. TCRdb reran the public reads through fastp at Q25 and MiXCR, keeping productive beta chains. CDR3 protein duplicates are merged, each entry listing the most common genes and DNA. The V and J calls shown here were made by TCRdb, not taken from the authors' results. Here the sample has about 12,000 distinct CDR3 sequences; 40% to 50% occur a single time. Less than 20% of the sample lies in the top ten.

This clonotype originated in a human donor who had recovered from COVID-19. Here the chain combines TRBV5-1 and TRBJ1-2; the D gene is possibly TRBD1, with 5 bases matching. Sequenced: CD4+ T cells from blood, cultured in vitro. The CDR3 protein sequence reads: CASSWEGEEYGYTF. The DNA is as follows: TGCGCCAGCAGCTGGGAAGGGGAGGAATATGGCTACACCTTC.